This T cell receptor (beta chain) appears in the sequencing data of a study of blood T cell repertoires in COVID-19. About the study: The cDNA or gDNA used as material had been derived from T cells, B-cell-depleted T cells, or PBMCs.

Profiling relied on immunoSEQ multiplex PCR, and the TCRdb table lists in-frame clones only, not all of them. In the table there are 70,000 to 75,000 clones, approximately 90% of which are singletons. The CDR3 is 18 residues long. V was pared by 0 bases and J by 2 bases, with 9 bases of the junction left unmatched. From germline, CDR1 is SGHRS and CDR2 YFSETQ. The rearrangement links TRBV5-1 to TRBJ2-3; 10 bases align to TRBD2. This clonotype was obtained from a woman under 30 with acute or convalescent COVID-19. Sequenced: peripheral blood. The CDR3 reads CASSLVGTSELITDTQYF. The DNA of the CDR3 is TGCGCCAGCAGCTTGGTGGGGACTAGCGAGTTGATCACAGATACGCAGTATTTT.